The 3 T cell receptor beta chains reported below all come from one sample, sequenced in a study of T-cell memory formation after mild COVID-19. MiXCR, applied by TCRdb to the 5' RACE reads, yields one record per CDR3 protein. The repertoire holds approximately 290,000 distinct CDR3 sequences, with 8.2% as singletons. The material sequenced was PBMCs or a T cell subset sorted from them (not recorded which). The receptor source for this set is a man aged 18 to 29 who had mild COVID-19 (a few samples of this study predate the infection). Cell type and time point are not known.

This clonotype appeared a few times. The chain uses TRBV7-8 and TRBJ2-1, with D possibly being TRBD2 (5 bases). The germline V and J ends were trimmed by 8 bases and 3 bases, with 11 bases remaining between them. The germline gives CDR1 SGHVS, CDR2 FQNEAQ. The CDR3 loop spans 13 amino acids. The CDR3 loop reads CASLEGDYNEQFF. Written as DNA, the CDR3 is TGTGCCAGCTTAGAGGGAGACTACAATGAGCAGTTCTTC.

Only a few counts were recorded for this clonotype. This chain links TRBV7-2 with TRBJ2-3; 7 nucleotides line up with TRBD2. Germline CDR1 SGHTA, CDR2 FQGNSA. Germline trimming cut 7 bases from V and 5 bases from J; bases unmatched to any gene: 9. The CDR3 consists of 14 residues. The chain's CDR3 is CASTSGPGGDTQYF. The DNA of the CDR3 is TGTGCCAGCACCTCGGGACCGGGGGGAGATACGCAGTATTTT.

This clonotype was detected many times. The V and J genes are TRBV10-3 and TRBJ2-7; TRBD2 aligns across 8 bases. Trimming removed 10 bases from V and 2 bases from J; junction bases left unmatched: 7. Germline V gene data show CDR1 as ENHRY and CDR2 as SYGVKD. The CDR3 runs to 13 residues. CDR3 amino acids: CATHGGETYEQYF. The CDR3 DNA reads as TGTGCCACCCACGGGGGGGAGACCTACGAGCAGTACTTC.